These T cell receptor beta chains were read from a single sample in a study of CD8 T cells in ankylosing spondylitis. TCRdb re-called the 5' RACE reads with MiXCR, one entry per CDR3 protein. The sample has more than 500,000 distinct CDR3 sequences, roughly 5% seen once. Sequenced material: blood, either unsorted or a sorted T cell fraction (not recorded which). These receptors originate from a male donor with ankylosing spondylitis. Both conserved end residues are part of each CDR3.

>TRBV11-2
CASSNRDATRNEQFF
>TRBV24-1
CATSGSGNNEQFF
>TRBV20-1
CSASDMWPKNIQYF
>TRBV10-3
CACFTGSGNTIYF
>TRBV7-2
CASIGGASSEAFF
>TRBV6-2/TRBV6-3
CASSGGLAGDYEQYF
>TRBV7-9
CASSLWTGQGSPLHF
>TRBV20-1
CSARDPRTAGTEAFF
>TRBV11-2
CASSYQATEAFF
>TRBV5-1
CASSGGPNQPQHF
>TRBV20-1
CSARDRLGSSGNTIYF
>TRBV6-5
CASTSGTAQQPQHF
>TRBV7-9
CASSLSGIEETQYF
>TRBV20-1
CSEIQGTGTRYGYTF
>TRBV7-8
CASSSGHLYGYTF
>TRBV20-1
CSAPRSGINEQFF
>TRBV28
CASSYDRGGNQPQHF
>TRBV20-1
CSASGTRGSSYNEQFF
>TRBV16
CASSQRRGNEQYF
>TRBV5-1
CASSTNSDLNYGYTF
>TRBV20-1
CSAREGTDYEQYF
>TRBV9
CASSVMSGSKPYEQYF
>TRBV6-5
CASSYSSSYNEQFF
>TRBV5-1
CASSLWQGVQPQHF
>TRBV7-2
CASSLVAAGGQETQYF
>TRBV7-2
CASSLWQGAYNEQFF
>TRBV9
CASSVGSGGGDTEAFF
>TRBV19
CASRRTYGYTF
>TRBV4-2
CASSHEGDSEAFF